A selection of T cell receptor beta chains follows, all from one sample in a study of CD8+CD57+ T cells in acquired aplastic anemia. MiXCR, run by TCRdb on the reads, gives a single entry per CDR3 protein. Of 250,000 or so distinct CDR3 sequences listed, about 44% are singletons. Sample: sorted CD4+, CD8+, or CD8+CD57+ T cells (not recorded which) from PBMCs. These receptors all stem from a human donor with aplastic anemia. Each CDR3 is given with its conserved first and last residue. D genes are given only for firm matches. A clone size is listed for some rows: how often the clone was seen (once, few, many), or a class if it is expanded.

DNA: TGTGCCAGCAGCCAGGGACAGCGCACCGGGGAGCTGTTTTTT
CDR3: CASSQGQRTGELFF
V: TRBV27
J: TRBJ2-2
size: NA
D: TRBD1

DNA: TGTGCCAGCAGCTTAGCATTTACGGGTGGCACTGAAGCTTTCTTT
CDR3: CASSLAFTGGTEAFF
V: TRBV11-1
J: TRBJ1-1
size: many
D: NA

DNA: TGCGCCAGCAGTTCATTACGAGACAGGTCGAGAGAACAGTACTTC
CDR3: CASSSLRDRSREQYF
V: TRBV4-3
J: TRBJ2-7
size: few
D: NA

DNA: TGTGCCAGCAGCTTAGCCGCGATCGGGACCGGGGAGCTGTTTTTT
CDR3: CASSLAAIGTGELFF
V: TRBV7-2
J: TRBJ2-2
size: once
D: NA

DNA: TGTGCCAGCAGCTTAACTTTCGGCGGTAGCACAGATACGCAGTATTTT
CDR3: CASSLTFGGSTDTQYF
V: TRBV7-3
J: TRBJ2-3
size: many
D: NA

DNA: TGCAGTGCTAAAACGGGGATTCAACCTGAAGCTTTCTTT
CDR3: CSAKTGIQPEAFF
V: TRBV20-1
J: TRBJ1-1
size: NA
D: NA

DNA: TGCAGCGTTGGTACTCTCCCTGAATTTGAAGGCATGAACACTGAAGCTTTCTTT
CDR3: CSVGTLPEFEGMNTEAFF
V: TRBV29-1
J: TRBJ1-1
size: NA
D: NA

DNA: TGTGCCAGCAGCGGAGCGGGTAGCTACGAGCAGTACTTC
CDR3: CASSGAGSYEQYF
V: TRBV7-9
J: TRBJ2-7
size: many
D: NA

DNA: TGTGCCAGCACCGAGGAGGCAGGGAAAAACTCACCCCTCCACTTT
CDR3: CASTEEAGKNSPLHF
V: TRBV10-3
J: TRBJ1-6
size: NA
D: NA

DNA: TGCAGCGTTTCCGGGGGGCCTGGGAACACTGAAGCTTTCTTT
CDR3: CSVSGGPGNTEAFF
V: TRBV29-1
J: TRBJ1-1
size: NA
D: NA

DNA: TGTGCCAGCAGCCAAGTAGGACTAGCGGGTGAGCAGTACTTC
CDR3: CASSQVGLAGEQYF
V: TRBV6-5
J: TRBJ2-7
size: NA
D: TRBD2

DNA: TGCAGTGCTAGAACCCAGGACACCCAGAACTATGGCTACACCTTC
CDR3: CSARTQDTQNYGYTF
V: TRBV20-1
J: TRBJ1-2
size: many
D: NA

DNA: TGTGCCAGCAGTGTACGACAGGGGGTCGACGAGCAGTACTTC
CDR3: CASSVRQGVDEQYF
V: TRBV2
J: TRBJ2-7
size: NA
D: TRBD1

DNA: TGTGCCAGTGAGCCCGGGACACATTTCTCTGGAAACACCATATATTTT
CDR3: CASEPGTHFSGNTIYF
V: TRBV7-2
J: TRBJ1-3
size: NA
D: NA

DNA: TGTGCCAGCAGCGTAGCGAGACAGGGGGGCGATGGCTACACCTTC
CDR3: CASSVARQGGDGYTF
V: TRBV9
J: TRBJ1-2
size: NA
D: TRBD1

DNA: TGTGCCATCAGTTGGACCGATAAGGACACTGAAGCTTTCTTT
CDR3: CAISWTDKDTEAFF
V: TRBV10-3
J: TRBJ1-1
size: NA
D: NA

DNA: TGTGCCAGCAGCGTGGCTCTGCGGACGTATCCTACTTCGGTCGGGCAGTACTTC
CDR3: CASSVALRTYPTSVGQYF
V: TRBV9
J: TRBJ2-7
size: NA
D: NA

DNA: TGTGCCACCAGCAGAGTGCCGGGTTCGCGCACAGATACGCAGTATTTT
CDR3: CATSRVPGSRTDTQYF
V: TRBV15
J: TRBJ2-3
size: NA
D: NA

DNA: TGTGCCAGCAGTGAACCTAGCGGGGGGGACTCACAAGAGACCCAGTACTTC
CDR3: CASSEPSGGDSQETQYF
V: TRBV25-1
J: TRBJ2-5
size: NA
D: TRBD2

DNA: TGTGCCAGCAGCTTAGGGCGGGCCTATGAAAAACTGTTTTTT
CDR3: CASSLGRAYEKLFF
V: TRBV4-1
J: TRBJ1-4
size: NA
D: NA

DNA: TGTGCCATCAGTGAGAGGACAGGCTATGGCTACACCTTC
CDR3: CAISERTGYGYTF
V: TRBV10-3
J: TRBJ1-2
size: NA
D: TRBD1

DNA: TGTGCCAGCAGCTTAGTTCGGGGGCTAGCGGGAGACGAGCAGTACTTC
CDR3: CASSLVRGLAGDEQYF
V: TRBV11-2
J: TRBJ2-7
size: many
D: TRBD2

DNA: TGTGCCAGCAGTTTATCAGGGGGGTATGGTCAGCCCCAGCATTTT
CDR3: CASSLSGGYGQPQHF
V: TRBV27
J: TRBJ1-5
size: few
D: NA

DNA: TGTGCCAGCAGTCCCCAGGCTAACTATGGCTACACCTTC
CDR3: CASSPQANYGYTF
V: TRBV5-6
J: TRBJ1-2
size: few
D: NA

DNA: TGTGCCAGCAGCCAAATGGACACCGTACTAGCGGGGGACACCGGGGAGCTGTTTTTT
CDR3: CASSQMDTVLAGDTGELFF
V: TRBV3-1
J: TRBJ2-2
size: few
D: TRBD2

DNA: TGTGCCAGCAGTCATCCTCCGGACGAGCAGTACTTC
CDR3: CASSHPPDEQYF
V: TRBV28
J: TRBJ2-7
size: many
D: NA

DNA: TGTGCCAGCACGGTTCCAGGGGACCTAGAGACCCAGTTCTTC
CDR3: CASTVPGDLETQFF
V: TRBV25-1
J: TRBJ2-1
size: NA
D: NA

DNA: TGTGCCAGCAGTTACTCTTCGGCGGGGGGACACTACAATGAGCAGTTCTTC
CDR3: CASSYSSAGGHYNEQFF
V: TRBV6-5
J: TRBJ2-1
size: NA
D: TRBD2

DNA: TGCAGTTTAGGGACAACTTACGAGCAGTACTTC
CDR3: CSLGTTYEQYF
V: TRBV20-1
J: TRBJ2-7
size: NA
D: NA

DNA: TGTGCCAGTAGTATGCGGGACAGGGATGAAAAACTGTTTTTT
CDR3: CASSMRDRDEKLFF
V: TRBV19
J: TRBJ1-4
size: few
D: TRBD1

DNA: TGTGCCAGCAGCGTAGAAGACAGGGGCTCTGAAGCTTTCTTT
CDR3: CASSVEDRGSEAFF
V: TRBV9
J: TRBJ1-1
size: NA
D: TRBD1

DNA: TGCAGTGCTAACTGGCTGCTGACGACTACCCCACAAGAGACCCAGTACTTC
CDR3: CSANWLLTTTPQETQYF
V: TRBV20-1
J: TRBJ2-5
size: once
D: NA

DNA: TGTGCCAGCAGTTTGGACTCGGGACAGGGGGTCCCCCTCCACTTT
CDR3: CASSLDSGQGVPLHF
V: TRBV12-3/TRBV12-4
J: TRBJ1-6
size: NA
D: TRBD1

DNA: TGTGCCAGCAGTTCGAAATGGGACGGGCGGGAAGCTTTCTTT
CDR3: CASSSKWDGREAFF
V: TRBV2
J: TRBJ1-1
size: NA
D: NA

DNA: TGTGCCAGCAGTTTCACCGGGGACAGCCTTACCTACGAGCAGTACTTC
CDR3: CASSFTGDSLTYEQYF
V: TRBV7-8
J: TRBJ2-7
size: NA
D: TRBD1

DNA: TGTGCCTGGAGTGCTTCGGGGAGGGAGCAGTACTTC
CDR3: CAWSASGREQYF
V: TRBV30
J: TRBJ2-7
size: NA
D: NA

DNA: TGTGCCAGCAGCAGGGACAGGATTAGGGACACTGAAGCTTTCTTT
CDR3: CASSRDRIRDTEAFF
V: TRBV5-4
J: TRBJ1-1
size: NA
D: TRBD1

DNA: TGCGCCAGCAGCTTGGTCACTCAGGGTGGGGATACGCAGTATTTT
CDR3: CASSLVTQGGDTQYF
V: TRBV5-1
J: TRBJ2-3
size: few
D: NA

DNA: TGCAGTGCTATTAACAGGGCCAATCAGCCCCAGCATTTT
CDR3: CSAINRANQPQHF
V: TRBV20-1
J: TRBJ1-5
size: many
D: NA

DNA: TGTGCCAGCAGCTTTTACAACGAGCAGTACTTC
CDR3: CASSFYNEQYF
V: TRBV7-2
J: TRBJ2-7
size: NA
D: NA

DNA: TGTGCCAGCATTTTCCCGGGACAGAGGGCCCACGAGCAGTACTTC
CDR3: CASIFPGQRAHEQYF
V: TRBV2
J: TRBJ2-7
size: NA
D: TRBD1

DNA: TGTGCCATCAGTGAGCAAGGAGGGGAAGGGGAGACCCAGTACTTC
CDR3: CAISEQGGEGETQYF
V: TRBV10-3
J: TRBJ2-5
size: once
D: NA

DNA: TGTGCCAGCAGCTTAGAGCGGATCCTAAACAGGGGTGAGGGCAATCAGCCCCAGCATTTT
CDR3: CASSLERILNRGEGNQPQHF
V: TRBV7-9
J: TRBJ1-5
size: many
D: TRBD1

DNA: TGTGCCAGTAGTATACGTCGGGACACCTCCTACGAGCAGTACTTC
CDR3: CASSIRRDTSYEQYF
V: TRBV19
J: TRBJ2-7
size: many
D: NA